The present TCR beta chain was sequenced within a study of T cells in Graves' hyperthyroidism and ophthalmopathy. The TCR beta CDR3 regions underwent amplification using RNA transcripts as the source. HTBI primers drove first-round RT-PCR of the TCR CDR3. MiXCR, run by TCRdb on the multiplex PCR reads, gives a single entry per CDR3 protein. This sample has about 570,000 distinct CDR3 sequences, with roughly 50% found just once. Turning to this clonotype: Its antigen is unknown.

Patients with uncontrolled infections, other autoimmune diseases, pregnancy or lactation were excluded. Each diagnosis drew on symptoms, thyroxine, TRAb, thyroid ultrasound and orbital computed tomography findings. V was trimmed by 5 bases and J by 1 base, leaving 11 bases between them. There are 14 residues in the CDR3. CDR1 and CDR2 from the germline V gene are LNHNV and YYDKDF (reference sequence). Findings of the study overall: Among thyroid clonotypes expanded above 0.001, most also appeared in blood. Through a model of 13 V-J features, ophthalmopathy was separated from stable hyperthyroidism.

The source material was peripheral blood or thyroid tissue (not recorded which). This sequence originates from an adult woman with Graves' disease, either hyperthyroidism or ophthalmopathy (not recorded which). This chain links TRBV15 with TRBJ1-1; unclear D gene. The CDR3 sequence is CATSSRTGNTEAFF. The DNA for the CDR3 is TGTGCCACCAGCTCAAGAACCGGGAACACTGAAGCTTTCTTT.